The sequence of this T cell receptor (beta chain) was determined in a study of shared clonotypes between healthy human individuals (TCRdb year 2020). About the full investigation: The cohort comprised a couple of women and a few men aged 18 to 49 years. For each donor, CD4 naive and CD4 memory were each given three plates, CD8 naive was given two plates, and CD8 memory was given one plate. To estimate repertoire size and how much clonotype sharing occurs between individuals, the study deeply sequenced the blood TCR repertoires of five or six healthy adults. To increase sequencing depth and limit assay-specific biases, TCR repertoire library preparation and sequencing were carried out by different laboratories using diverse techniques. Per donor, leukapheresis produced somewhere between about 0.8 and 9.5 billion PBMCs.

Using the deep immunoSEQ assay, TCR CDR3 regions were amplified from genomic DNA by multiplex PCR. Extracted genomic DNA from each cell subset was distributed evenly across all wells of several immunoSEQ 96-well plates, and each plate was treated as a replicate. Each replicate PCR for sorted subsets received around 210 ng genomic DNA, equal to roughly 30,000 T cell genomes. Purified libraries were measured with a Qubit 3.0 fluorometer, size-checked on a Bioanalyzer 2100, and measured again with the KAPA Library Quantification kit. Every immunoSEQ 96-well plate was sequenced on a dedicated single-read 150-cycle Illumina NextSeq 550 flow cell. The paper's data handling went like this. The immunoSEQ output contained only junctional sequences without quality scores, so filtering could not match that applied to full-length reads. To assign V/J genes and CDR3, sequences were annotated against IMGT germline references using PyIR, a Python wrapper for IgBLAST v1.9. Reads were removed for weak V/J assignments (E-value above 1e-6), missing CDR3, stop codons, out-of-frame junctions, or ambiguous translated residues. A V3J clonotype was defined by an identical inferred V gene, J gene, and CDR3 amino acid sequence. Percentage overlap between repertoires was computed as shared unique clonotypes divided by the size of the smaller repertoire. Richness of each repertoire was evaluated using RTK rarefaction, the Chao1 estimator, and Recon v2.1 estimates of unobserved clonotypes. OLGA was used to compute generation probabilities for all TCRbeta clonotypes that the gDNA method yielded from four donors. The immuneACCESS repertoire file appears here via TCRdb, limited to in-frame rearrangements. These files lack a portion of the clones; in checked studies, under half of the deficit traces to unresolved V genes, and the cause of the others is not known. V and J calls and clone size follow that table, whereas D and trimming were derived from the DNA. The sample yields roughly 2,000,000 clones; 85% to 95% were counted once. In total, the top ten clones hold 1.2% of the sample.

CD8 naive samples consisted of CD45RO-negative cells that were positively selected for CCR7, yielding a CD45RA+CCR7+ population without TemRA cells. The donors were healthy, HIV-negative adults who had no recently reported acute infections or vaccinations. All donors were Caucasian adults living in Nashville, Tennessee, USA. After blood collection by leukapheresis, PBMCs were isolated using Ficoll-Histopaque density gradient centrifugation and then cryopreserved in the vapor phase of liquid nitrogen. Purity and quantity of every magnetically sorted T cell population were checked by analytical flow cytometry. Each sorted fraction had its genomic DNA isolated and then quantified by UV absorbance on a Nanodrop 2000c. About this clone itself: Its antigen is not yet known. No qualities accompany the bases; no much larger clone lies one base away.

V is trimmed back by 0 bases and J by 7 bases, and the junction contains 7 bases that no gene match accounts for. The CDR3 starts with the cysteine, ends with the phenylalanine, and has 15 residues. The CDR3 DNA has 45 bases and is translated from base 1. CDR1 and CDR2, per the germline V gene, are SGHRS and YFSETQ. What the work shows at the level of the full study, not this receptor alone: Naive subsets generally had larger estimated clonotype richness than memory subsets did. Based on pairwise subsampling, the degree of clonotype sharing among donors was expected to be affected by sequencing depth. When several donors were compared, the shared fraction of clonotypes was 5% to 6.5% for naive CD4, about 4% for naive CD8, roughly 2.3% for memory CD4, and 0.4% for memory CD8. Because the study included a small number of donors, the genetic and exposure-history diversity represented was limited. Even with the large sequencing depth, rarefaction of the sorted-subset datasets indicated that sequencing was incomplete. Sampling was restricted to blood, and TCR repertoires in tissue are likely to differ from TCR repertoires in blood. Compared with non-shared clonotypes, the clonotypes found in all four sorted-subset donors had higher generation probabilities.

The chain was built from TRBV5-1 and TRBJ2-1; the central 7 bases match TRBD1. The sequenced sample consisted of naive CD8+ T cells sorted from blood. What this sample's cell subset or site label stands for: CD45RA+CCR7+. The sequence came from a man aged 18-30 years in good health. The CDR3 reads CASSLEQGIRNEQFF. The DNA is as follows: TGCGCCAGCAGCTTGGAACAGGGGATACGAAATGAGCAGTTCTTC. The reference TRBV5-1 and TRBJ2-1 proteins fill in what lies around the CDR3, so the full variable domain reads KAGVTQTPRYLIKTRGQQVTLSCSPISGHRSVSWYQQTPGQGLQFLFEYFSETQRNKGNFPGRFSGRQFSNSRSEMNVSTLELGDSALYLCASSLEQGIRNEQFFGPGTRLTVL.